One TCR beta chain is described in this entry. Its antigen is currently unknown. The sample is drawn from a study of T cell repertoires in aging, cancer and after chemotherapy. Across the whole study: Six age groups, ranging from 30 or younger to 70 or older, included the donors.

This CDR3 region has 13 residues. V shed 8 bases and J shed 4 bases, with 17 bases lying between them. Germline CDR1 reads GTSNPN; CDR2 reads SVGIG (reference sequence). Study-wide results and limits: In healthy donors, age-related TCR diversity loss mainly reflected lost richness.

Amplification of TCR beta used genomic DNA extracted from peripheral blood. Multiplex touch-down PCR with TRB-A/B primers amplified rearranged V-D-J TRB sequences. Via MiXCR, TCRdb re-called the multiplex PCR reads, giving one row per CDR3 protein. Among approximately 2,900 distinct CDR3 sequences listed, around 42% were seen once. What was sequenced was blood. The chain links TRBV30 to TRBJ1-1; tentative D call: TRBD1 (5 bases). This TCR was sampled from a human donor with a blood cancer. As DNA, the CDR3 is TGTGCCGGGACGCGGGGGAGTGGCACTGAAGCTTTCTTT. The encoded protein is CAGTRGSGTEAFF.